This entry is about one T cell receptor (beta chain). Its antigen remains unidentified. This entry is derived from a study of cytomegalovirus exposure and HLA in healthy donors. About the research overall: A later analysis reported the same platform for the 90 to 150 validation repertoires and the roughly 670 first-cohort repertoires. Regarding the study as a whole: A classifier reportedly called cytomegalovirus status with high sensitivity and specificity.

The repertoire was sequenced with immunoSEQ multiplex PCR; TCRdb's copy has only in-frame clones and lacks some. The sample consists of roughly 190,000 clones, 86% of them appearing once. CDR3 length: 14 residues. Trimming shortened V by 4 bases and J by 6 bases, and 13 bases separated the two germline ends. The V gene's germline CDR1 is LNHDA and CDR2 SQIVND (reference sequence). The sequence was obtained from a young man in good health and CMV-seropositive. The sequenced sample consisted of PBMCs. This chain connects TRBV19 to TRBJ1-5; tentatively, D is TRBD1 (6 bases). The CDR3 DNA follows: TGTGCCAGTAGTAGTTTAGGGGGTGGTCAGCCCCAGCATTTT. Translating it yields CASSSLGGGQPQHF.